A selection of T cell receptor beta chains follows, all from one sample in a study of T cells after yellow fever vaccination. One entry per CDR3 protein, called by TCRdb with MiXCR from the 5' RACE reads. The repertoire consists of 200,000 to 300,000 distinct CDR3 sequences, with roughly 3.5% occurring once and the leading ten covering 15% to 20%. Sequenced here: PBMCs, sampled 15 days after the yellow fever booster vaccination. The receptor source for this set is a man between 18 and 35 years old who received the YFV17D yellow fever vaccine. CDR3s include the opening cysteine and the closing phenylalanine or tryptophan. Fields, in order: D gene, J gene, clone size, V gene, CDR3 protein, CDR3 DNA. A D gene is named only where the DNA matches it firmly. Clone size appears in some rows only: once, few, many, or a class for an expanded clone.

. TRBJ2-2 many TRBV6-6 CASSYEAVGELFF TGTGCCAGCAGTTACGAGGCCGTGGGGGAGCTGTTTTTT
TRBD1 TRBJ1-6 many TRBV12-3/TRBV12-4 CASSPTGGFSNSPLHF TGTGCCAGCAGTCCGACAGGGGGCTTCTCTAATTCACCCCTCCACTTT
TRBD1 TRBJ2-7 many TRBV2 CASSENRGRFEQYF TGTGCCAGCAGTGAAAACAGGGGGCGATTCGAGCAGTACTTC
. TRBJ2-4 many TRBV6-5 CASSYSRIAKNIQYF TGTGCCAGCAGTTACTCTCGGATAGCCAAAAACATTCAGTACTTC
TRBD2 TRBJ2-3 many TRBV20-1 CSASGVAGGRTDTQYF TGCAGTGCTAGTGGGGTAGCGGGGGGGAGAACAGATACGCAGTATTTT
TRBD1 TRBJ2-7 few TRBV20-1 CSARDRGHSYEQYF TGCAGTGCTAGAGACAGGGGGCACTCCTACGAGCAGTACTTC
TRBD1 TRBJ2-2 many TRBV9 CASTLTGVNTGELFF TGTGCCAGCACCCTGACAGGGGTCAACACCGGGGAGCTGTTTTTT
. TRBJ2-3 few TRBV20-1 CSAPGVSGMGAQYF TGCAGTGCCCCGGGAGTATCGGGGATGGGCGCGCAGTATTTT
TRBD1 TRBJ2-1 many TRBV29-1 CSVGQGGSGGEQFF TGCAGCGTGGGACAGGGAGGGAGTGGGGGTGAGCAGTTCTTC
. TRBJ1-6 many TRBV5-1 CASSLAGPSYSPLHF TGCGCCAGCAGCTTGGCCGGCCCCAGTTATTCACCCCTCCACTTT
. TRBJ2-3 many TRBV12-3/TRBV12-4 CASTNPERGTDTQYF TGTGCCAGCACTAACCCGGAGCGGGGCACAGATACGCAGTATTTT
. TRBJ1-5 many TRBV27 CASSSINGVGQPQHF TGTGCCAGCAGTTCAATAAACGGGGTCGGGCAGCCCCAGCATTTT
TRBD1 TRBJ1-1 many TRBV29-1 CSVEGPLQGANTEAFF TGCAGCGTTGAAGGACCGCTGCAGGGGGCTAACACTGAAGCTTTCTTT
TRBD1 TRBJ1-4 many TRBV12-3/TRBV12-4 CASRDNRGGEKLFF TGTGCCAGCAGAGACAACAGGGGAGGCGAAAAACTGTTTTTT
. TRBJ2-6 . TRBV7-8 CASSLGPWAGANVLTF TGTGCCAGCAGCTTGGGACCTTGGGCTGGGGCCAACGTCCTGACTTTC
. TRBJ2-7 many TRBV5-1 CASRPTLGYEQYF TGCGCCAGCAGGCCTACCCTAGGGTACGAGCAGTACTTC
. TRBJ1-6 many TRBV5-1 CASSLDQGSPNSPLHF TGCGCCAGCAGCTTGGATCAGGGGTCGCCTAATTCACCCCTCCACTTT
TRBD1 TRBJ2-5 many TRBV6-5 CASSPGQGGETQYF TGTGCCAGCAGCCCAGGACAGGGGGGAGAGACCCAGTACTTC